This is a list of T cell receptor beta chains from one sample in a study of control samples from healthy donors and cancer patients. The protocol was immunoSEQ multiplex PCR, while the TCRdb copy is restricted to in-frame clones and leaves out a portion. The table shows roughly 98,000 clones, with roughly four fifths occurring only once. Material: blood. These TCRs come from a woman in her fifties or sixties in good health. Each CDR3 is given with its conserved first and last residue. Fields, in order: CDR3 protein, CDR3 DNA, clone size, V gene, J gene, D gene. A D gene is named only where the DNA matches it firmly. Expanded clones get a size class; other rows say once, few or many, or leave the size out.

CDR3aa: CASSLYRQGGVGYEQYF; CDR3nt: TGTGCCAGCAGCTTATACCGACAGGGGGGTGTGGGATACGAGCAGTACTTC; abundance: once; v_gene: TRBV13; j_gene: TRBJ2-7; d_gene: TRBD1
CDR3aa: CATSDSGGRKTQYF; CDR3nt: TGTGCCACCAGTGATTCGGGCGGGAGGAAGACCCAGTACTTC; abundance: -; v_gene: TRBV24-1; j_gene: TRBJ2-5; d_gene: TRBD2
CDR3aa: CASSFDGMNEQFF; CDR3nt: TGCGCCAGCAGCTTCGACGGTATGAATGAGCAGTTCTTC; abundance: -; v_gene: TRBV5-1; j_gene: TRBJ2-1; d_gene: -
CDR3aa: CASSPFGVYNSPLHF; CDR3nt: TGTGCCAGCAGTCCCTTCGGGGTCTATAATTCACCCCTCCACTTT; abundance: -; v_gene: TRBV28; j_gene: TRBJ1-6; d_gene: -
CDR3aa: CASSSGTVQPQHF; CDR3nt: TGTGCCAGCAGTTCTGGGACAGTTCAGCCCCAGCATTTT; abundance: -; v_gene: TRBV27; j_gene: TRBJ1-5; d_gene: TRBD1
CDR3aa: CVSSDRNEQFF; CDR3nt: TGTGTCAGCAGCGACAGGAATGAGCAGTTCTTC; abundance: once; v_gene: TRBV2; j_gene: TRBJ2-1; d_gene: -
CDR3aa: CASSLDRVEQYF; CDR3nt: TGTGCCAGCAGCTTAGACAGGGTCGAGCAGTACTTC; abundance: -; v_gene: TRBV7-2; j_gene: TRBJ2-7; d_gene: -
CDR3aa: CASGATDTQYF; CDR3nt: TGCGCCAGTGGTGCCACAGATACGCAGTATTTT; abundance: -; v_gene: TRBV10-2; j_gene: TRBJ2-3; d_gene: -
CDR3aa: CASSQPGPGGQYF; CDR3nt: TGTGCCAGCAGCCAACCGGGCCCCGGGGGGCAGTACTTC; abundance: -; v_gene: TRBV3-1/TRBV3-2; j_gene: TRBJ2-7; d_gene: -
CDR3aa: CATSRDDRGQGFPTNEKLFF; CDR3nt: TGTGCCACCAGCAGAGACGACCGGGGACAGGGGTTTCCGACTAATGAAAAACTGTTTTTT; abundance: -; v_gene: TRBV15; j_gene: TRBJ1-4; d_gene: TRBD1
CDR3aa: CASSLDSTSYEQYF; CDR3nt: TGTGCCAGCAGCTTAGACAGCACCTCCTACGAGCAGTACTTC; abundance: -; v_gene: TRBV11-2; j_gene: TRBJ2-7; d_gene: -